One and the same sample provided the 19 T cell receptor beta chains below, sequenced in a study of regulatory T cells in long-lasting Graves disease. Time point described: persistent/refractory GD, antithyroid drugs over 5 years with positive TRAb. After RNA was extracted from PBMCs, the TCR library was made from it. Through Arm-PCR of CDR3 regions and iRepertoire HTBI primers, TCR beta libraries were built. TCRdb itself ran the multiplex PCR reads through MiXCR, one entry per CDR3 protein. The table records around 460,000 distinct CDR3 sequences, roughly 22% of them present only once. Sample: peripheral blood mononuclear cells (PBMCs), taken when the disease was refractory, from a patient treated with antithyroid drugs. Receptor source: a female donor with Graves disease.

This clonotype was seen ten or more times. The V call is TRBV2, the J call TRBJ1-5; 7 bases map to TRBD1. Trimming cost V 4 bases and J 5 bases; bases outside gene matches: 5. CDR3 length: 14 amino acids. The germline gives CDR1 SNHLY, CDR2 FYNNEI. CDR3 nucleotides: TGTGCCAGCAGTGGACAGGGCCGTCATCAGCCCCAGCATTTT. Translated, it gives CASSGQGRHQPQHF.

This clonotype was detected only a few times. The J gene is TRBJ1-1, the V gene TRBV3-1, with D hard to call. Trimming left V 4 bases short and J 1 base short, with 10 bases between. CDR1 is LGHDT, CDR2 YNNKEL, per germline (reference sequence). This CDR3 comprises 14 residues. This chain's CDR3 is CASSRMTGNTEAFF. For the CDR3, the DNA is TGTGCCAGCAGCCGGATGACTGGGAACACTGAAGCTTTCTTT. Variable domain in full (rest from reference TRBV3-1 and TRBJ1-1): DTAVSQTPKYLVTQMGNDKSIKCEQNLGHDTMYWYKQDSKKFLKIMFSYNNKELIINETVPNRFSPKSPDKAHLNLHINSLELGDSAVYFCASSRMTGNTEAFFGQGTRLTVV.

The CDR3 sequence: CASSPPGPQVLSNQPQHF. The CDR3 coding sequence is TGTGCCAGTAGTCCACCGGGACCCCAGGTACTTAGCAATCAGCCCCAGCATTTT. This sequence joins TRBV19 and TRBJ1-5; possibly TRBD1 for D (5 bases). The CDR3 consists of 18 residues. From germline, CDR1 is LNHDA and CDR2 SQIVND (reference sequence). Trimming took off 5 bases at V and 0 bases at J, with 20 bases between the two ends. The full variable domain, rest sourced from reference TRBV19 and TRBJ1-5, is DGGITQSPKYLFRKEGQNVTLSCEQNLNHDAMYWYRQDPGQGLRLIYYSQIVNDFQKGDIAEGYSVSREKKESFPLTVTSAQKNPTAFYLCASSPPGPQVLSNQPQHFGDGTRLSIL.

The table lists this clonotype with a few counts. The chain recombines TRBV5-1 with TRBJ2-3; TRBD2 agrees at 13 bases. The V segment lost 2 bases and the J segment 7 bases; nucleotides outside the gene matches: 7. This CDR3 has 16 amino acids. Looked up from germline, CDR1 is SGHRS and CDR2 is YFSETQ. CDR3 amino acids: CASSFGLAGAVNTQYF. In DNA, the CDR3 is TGCGCCAGCAGCTTCGGACTAGCGGGAGCGGTGAATACGCAGTATTTT.

The sample holds a few counts of this clonotype. The chain combines TRBV9 with TRBJ1-1; D may be TRBD1 (5 bases). Per the germline V gene, CDR1 is SGDLS and CDR2 is YYNGEE. Trimming removed 0 bases at V and 5 bases at J, with 11 bases between. This CDR3 comprises 14 residues. CDR3 loop: CASSVAGEETEAFF. The CDR3 coding sequence is TGTGCCAGCAGCGTAGCGGGGGAAGAAACTGAAGCTTTCTTT. The full variable domain, its missing parts supplied by reference TRBV9 and TRBJ1-1, is DSGVTQTPKHLITATGQRVTLRCSPRSGDLSVYWYQQSLDQGLQFLIQYYNGEERAKGNILERFSAQQFPDLHSELNLSSLELGDSALYFCASSVAGEETEAFFGQGTRLTVV.

This clonotype was detected ten times or more. The chain links TRBV6-5 to TRBJ2-7; 8 bases are a match to TRBD1. Looked up from germline, CDR1 is MNHEY and CDR2 is SVGAGI. The CDR3 is 15 residues long. V trimming: 0 bases; J trimming: 3 bases; junction bases outside the gene matches: 4. The DNA of the CDR3 is TGTGCCAGCAGTTACTCTCAGGGGGCGGACTACGAGCAGTACTTC. Amino acid sequence: CASSYSQGADYEQYF.

The rearrangement links TRBV19 to TRBJ1-2; 10 bases are a match to TRBD1. In germline, CDR1 is LNHDA, CDR2 SQIVND (reference sequence). The CDR3 contains 15 residues. J was trimmed by 4 bases and V by 11 bases; bases with no gene match: 13. The CDR3 DNA reads TGTGCCTCCCTCCCCCCGGGACAGGGGTTCTATGGCTACACCTTC. The encoded protein is CASLPPGQGFYGYTF. Complete variable domain (other parts from reference TRBV19 and TRBJ1-2): DGGITQSPKYLFRKEGQNVTLSCEQNLNHDAMYWYRQDPGQGLRLIYYSQIVNDFQKGDIAEGYSVSREKKESFPLTVTSAQKNPTAFYLCASLPPGQGFYGYTFGSGTRLTVV.

This clonotype has more than one count but fewer than ten. The gene calls are TRBV27 and TRBJ2-1; TRBD2 matches 13 bases. The CDR3 is 14 amino acids. Germline loops: CDR1 MNHEY, CDR2 SMNVEV (reference sequence). J gave up 5 bases and V 7 bases, and 2 bases lay outside the gene matches. The CDR3 spells CASKLAGGDNEQFF. For the CDR3, the DNA is TGTGCCAGCAAACTAGCGGGGGGGGACAATGAGCAGTTCTTC.

This clonotype turned up a few times. The chain combines TRBV30 with TRBJ1-1, with unresolved D. Per the germline V gene, CDR1 is GTSNPN and CDR2 is SVGIG (reference sequence). The CDR3 spans 13 residues. V was clipped by 0 bases and J by 3 bases, with 8 bases between them. The CDR3: CAWSVQEDTEAFF. The CDR3 coding sequence is TGTGCCTGGAGTGTACAAGAGGACACTGAAGCTTTCTTT.

On this clonotype: One end of the junction does not line up with germline, which may come from a read error. The rearrangement joins TRBV12-3 or TRBV12-4 to TRBJ2-7; D is uncertain. The CDR3 extends over 13 amino acids. As DNA, the CDR3 is TGTGCCAGCGGTTTAGGTAGCACCTACGAGCAGTACTTC. It specifies CASGLGSTYEQYF.

Ten or more counts support this clonotype. The gene calls are TRBV7-9 and TRBJ1-2; weak D call: TRBD1 (6 bases). Germline values: CDR1 SEHNR, CDR2 FQNEAQ (reference sequence). V gave up 4 bases and J gave up 4 bases, with 13 bases separating them. The CDR3 sequence is 14 residues long. The CDR3 spells CASSSDRQVYGYTF. The CDR3 DNA follows: TGTGCCAGCAGCTCAGATCGACAGGTCTATGGCTACACCTTC.

The chain has TRBV12-3 or TRBV12-4 and TRBJ1-3; D uncertain. The CDR3 loop spans 12 amino acids. The V gene lost 8 bases and the J gene lost 6 bases, with 11 bases spanning the gap. Here the CDR3 reads CASGLELNTIYF. The CDR3, as DNA: TGTGCCAGCGGACTGGAGTTAAACACCATATATTTT.

V and J are TRBV28 and TRBJ2-7, with 9 bases fitting TRBD1. The germline V gene has CDR1 MDHEN and CDR2 SYDVKM. The CDR3 totals 16 residues. With 5 bases clipped from V and 3 bases from J, the junction kept 11 bases outside the gene matches. The CDR3 bases are TGTGCCAGCAGTCCGACAGGGGGGATCGATCGCTACGAGCAGTACTTC. This translates into CASSPTGGIDRYEQYF.

CDR3 bases: TGTGCCAGCAGTTCGACATCTGAGAACACTGAAGCTTTCTTT. Residues: CASSSTSENTEAFF. The V and J genes are TRBV12-3 or TRBV12-4 and TRBJ1-1; D ambiguous. V lost 4 bases and J 1 base, leaving 10 bases between the germline ends. The CDR3 runs to 14 residues.

The chain has TRBV6-1 and TRBJ2-3; D is ambiguous. Trimming took off 5 bases at V and 1 base at J, with 13 bases between the two ends. This CDR3 contains 15 residues. Germline V gene lookup returns CDR1 MNHNS and CDR2 SASEGT. The CDR3 nucleotides are TGTGCCAGCAGTTACAGCTGGCGTGGCACAGATACGCAGTATTTT. Translation: CASSYSWRGTDTQYF.

Only a few counts were recorded for this clonotype. A far bigger clonotype differs at one base, so this is likely a read error. The CDR3 reads CATSTGTGYYGYTF. In DNA form, the CDR3 reads TGTGCCACCAGCACCGGGACAGGGTACTATGGCTACACCTTC. The chain recombines TRBV15 with TRBJ1-2; 9 bases agree with TRBD1. V was clipped by 4 bases and J by 3 bases; unmatched bases: 3. There are 14 residues in the CDR3. The germline gives CDR1 LNHNV, CDR2 YYDKDF (reference sequence).

This clonotype was seen many times. The chain has TRBV28 and TRBJ2-7; perhaps D is TRBD1 or TRBD2 (6 bases each). The germline gives CDR1 MDHEN, CDR2 SYDVKM. Trimming shortened V by 4 bases and J by 1 base, and 14 bases separated the two germline ends. The CDR3 is made up of 15 amino acids. This chain's CDR3 is CASSSPKGGSYEQYF. The CDR3 coding sequence is TGTGCCAGCAGTTCCCCCAAAGGGGGGTCCTACGAGCAGTACTTC.

This clonotype was observed a handful of times. V and J are TRBV5-1 and TRBJ2-4, with 8 bases lining up with TRBD1. Per the germline V gene, CDR1 is SGHRS and CDR2 is YFSETQ. The CDR3 sequence is 14 residues long. The V segment lost 4 bases and the J segment 4 bases; nucleotides outside the gene matches: 4. The CDR3: CASSPRQGKNIQYF. The CDR3, as DNA: TGCGCCAGCAGCCCGCGACAGGGGAAAAACATTCAGTACTTC.

This clonotype turned up a few times. This sequence joins TRBV9 and TRBJ1-1; D gene unclear. The CDR3 has 15 amino acids. The germline V and J ends were trimmed by 1 base and 3 bases, with 13 bases remaining between them. CDR1 is SGDLS, CDR2 YYNGEE, per germline. CDR3 loop: CASSVSPATYTEAFF. For the CDR3, the DNA is TGTGCCAGCAGCGTATCGCCAGCGACCTACACTGAAGCTTTCTTT.